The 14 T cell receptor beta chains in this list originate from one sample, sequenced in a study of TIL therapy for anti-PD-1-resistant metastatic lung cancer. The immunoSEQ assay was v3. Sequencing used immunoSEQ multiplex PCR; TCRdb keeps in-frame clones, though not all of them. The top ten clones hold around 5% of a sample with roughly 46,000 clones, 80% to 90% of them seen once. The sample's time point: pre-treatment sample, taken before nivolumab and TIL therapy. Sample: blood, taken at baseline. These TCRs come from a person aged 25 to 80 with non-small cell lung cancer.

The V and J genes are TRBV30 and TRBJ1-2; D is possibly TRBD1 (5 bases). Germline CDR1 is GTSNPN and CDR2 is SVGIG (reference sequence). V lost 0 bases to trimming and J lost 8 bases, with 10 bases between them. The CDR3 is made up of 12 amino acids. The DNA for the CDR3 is TGTGCCTGGAGTGTACGAAGGGGCGGCTACACCTTC. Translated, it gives CAWSVRRGGYTF.

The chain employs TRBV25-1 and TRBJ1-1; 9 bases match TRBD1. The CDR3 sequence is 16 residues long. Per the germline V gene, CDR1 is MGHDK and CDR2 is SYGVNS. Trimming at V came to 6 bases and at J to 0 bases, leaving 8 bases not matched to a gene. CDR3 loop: CASSARTGAVNTEAFF. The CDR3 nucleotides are TGTGCCAGCAGCGCCCGGACAGGGGCGGTGAACACTGAAGCTTTCTTT.

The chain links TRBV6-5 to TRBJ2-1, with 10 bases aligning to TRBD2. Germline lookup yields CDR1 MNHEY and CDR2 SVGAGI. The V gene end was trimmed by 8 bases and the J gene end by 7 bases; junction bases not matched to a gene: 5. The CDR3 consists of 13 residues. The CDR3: CASGAGGPNEQFF. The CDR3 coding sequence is TGTGCCAGCGGAGCGGGGGGGCCTAATGAGCAGTTCTTC.

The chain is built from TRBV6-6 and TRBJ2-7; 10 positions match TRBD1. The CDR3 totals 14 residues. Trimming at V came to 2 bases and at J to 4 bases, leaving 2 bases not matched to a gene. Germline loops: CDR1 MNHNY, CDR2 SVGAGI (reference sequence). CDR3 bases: TGTGCCAGCAGTTACACGGACAGGGGGTACGAGCAGTACTTC. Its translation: CASSYTDRGYEQYF.

This CDR3 is CASSPQSGVGPQHF. The DNA for the CDR3 is TGTGCCAGCAGCCCCCAGTCAGGGGTAGGGCCCCAGCATTTT. The chain links TRBV7-9 to TRBJ1-5; possible D gene TRBD1, 6 bases. Germline V gene data show CDR1 as SEHNR and CDR2 as FQNEAQ (reference sequence). This CDR3 is 14 amino acids long. Trimming removed 5 bases from V and 9 bases from J, with 17 bases in between. The full variable domain, rest sourced from reference TRBV7-9 and TRBJ1-5, is DTGVSQNPRHKITKRGQNVTFRCDPISEHNRLYWYRQTLGQGPEFLTYFQNEAQLEKSRLLSDRFSAERPKGSFSTLEIQRTEQGDSAMYLCASSPQSGVGPQHFGDGTRLSIL.

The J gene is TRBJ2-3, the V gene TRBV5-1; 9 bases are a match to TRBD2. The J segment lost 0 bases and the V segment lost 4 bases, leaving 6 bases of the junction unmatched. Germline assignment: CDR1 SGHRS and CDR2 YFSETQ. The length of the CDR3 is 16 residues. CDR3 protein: CASSLSGLASTDTQYF. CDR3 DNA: TGCGCCAGCAGCCTGAGCGGACTAGCGAGCACAGATACGCAGTATTTT.

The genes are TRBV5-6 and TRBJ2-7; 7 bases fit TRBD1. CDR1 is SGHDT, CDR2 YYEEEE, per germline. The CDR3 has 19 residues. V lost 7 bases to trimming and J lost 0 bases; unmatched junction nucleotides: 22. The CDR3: CASRGPRDSDISSSYEQYF. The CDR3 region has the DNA TGTGCCAGCCGAGGTCCCCGGGACAGTGATATCTCGAGCTCCTACGAGCAGTACTTC.

Written as DNA, the CDR3 is TGCAGTGCTAGCCCGAACACTGAAGCTTTCTTT. This sequence encodes CSASPNTEAFF. The rearrangement joins TRBV20-1 to TRBJ1-1; D ambiguous. The CDR3 is 11 residues long. Germline values: CDR1 DFQATT, CDR2 SNEGSKA (reference sequence). The V gene lost 3 bases and the J gene lost 1 base, with 3 bases spanning the gap.

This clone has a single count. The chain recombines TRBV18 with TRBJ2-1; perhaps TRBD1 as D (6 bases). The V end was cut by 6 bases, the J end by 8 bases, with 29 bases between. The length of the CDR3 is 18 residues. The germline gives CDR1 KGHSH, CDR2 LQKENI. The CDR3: CASSSKLTGPLGADEQFF. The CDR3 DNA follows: TGTGCCAGCTCCTCCAAGTTGACAGGCCCACTTGGAGCCGATGAGCAGTTCTTC.

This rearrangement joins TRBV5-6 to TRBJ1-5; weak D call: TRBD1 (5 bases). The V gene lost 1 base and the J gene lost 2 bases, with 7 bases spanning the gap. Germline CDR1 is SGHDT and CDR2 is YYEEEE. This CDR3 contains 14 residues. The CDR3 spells CASSLSGRNQPQHF. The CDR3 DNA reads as TGTGCCAGCAGCTTGTCAGGGCGCAATCAGCCCCAGCATTTT.

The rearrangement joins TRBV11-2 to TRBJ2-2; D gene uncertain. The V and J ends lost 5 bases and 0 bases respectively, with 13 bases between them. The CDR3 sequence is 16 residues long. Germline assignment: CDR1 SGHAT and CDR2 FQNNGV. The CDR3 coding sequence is TGTGCCAGCAGCCTCCAGCAAGCCGCGAACACCGGGGAGCTGTTTTTT. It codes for CASSLQQAANTGELFF.

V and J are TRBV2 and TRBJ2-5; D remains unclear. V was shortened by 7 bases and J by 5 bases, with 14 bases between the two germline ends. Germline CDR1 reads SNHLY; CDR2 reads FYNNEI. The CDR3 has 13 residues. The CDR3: CASTLSGWETQYF. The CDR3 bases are TGTGCCAGCACCCTTTCTGGGTGGGAGACCCAGTACTTC.

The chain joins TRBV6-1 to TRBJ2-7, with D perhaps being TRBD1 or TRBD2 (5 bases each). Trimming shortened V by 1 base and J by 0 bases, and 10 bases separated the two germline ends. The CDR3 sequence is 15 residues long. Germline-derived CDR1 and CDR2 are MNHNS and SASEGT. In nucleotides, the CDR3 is TGTGCCAGCAGTGAAGTAGGGACCTTCTCCTACGAGCAGTACTTC. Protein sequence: CASSEVGTFSYEQYF.

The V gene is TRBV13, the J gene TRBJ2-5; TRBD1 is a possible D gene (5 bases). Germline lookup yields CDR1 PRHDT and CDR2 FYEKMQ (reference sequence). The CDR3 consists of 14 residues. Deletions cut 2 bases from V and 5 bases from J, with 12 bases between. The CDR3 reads CASSLLGARETQYF. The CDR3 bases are TGTGCCAGCAGCTTATTAGGGGCTCGGGAGACCCAGTACTTC.